Presented here are 5 T cell receptor beta chains from one specimen sequenced in a study of cytomegalovirus exposure and HLA in healthy donors. Primers: 60 Vbeta forward and 13 Jbeta reverse. Only in-frame clones appear in the TCRdb table, and some are missing; sequencing was by immunoSEQ multiplex PCR. The sample lists over 150,000 clones, over 70% seen once, with over 2.5% in the top ten. The material sequenced was PBMCs. The receptors were sampled from a woman aged 50 to 60 in good health and CMV-seropositive.

The chain uses TRBV18 and TRBJ2-5, with D possibly being TRBD1 (6 bases). V lost 0 bases and J lost 7, with 12 bases in between. Germline V gene sequence: CDR1 KGHSH, CDR2 LQKENI. The CDR3 loop spans 14 amino acids. The CDR3 is CASSPPGALGTQYF. For the CDR3, the DNA is TGTGCCAGCTCACCACCGGGGGCGTTAGGGACCCAGTACTTC.

The CDR3 coding sequence is TGCGCCAGCAGCCAAGGCTACTCCCGCTTCTACGAGCAGTACTTC. This sequence encodes CASSQGYSRFYEQYF. This rearrangement joins TRBV4-3 to TRBJ2-5; D uncertain. Matching the DNA end better, TRBJ2-7 makes the J call doubtful. Looked up from germline, CDR1 is LGHNA and CDR2 is YSLEER. The CDR3 has 15 residues.

This chain connects TRBV7-3 to TRBJ2-7; 13 nucleotides line up with TRBD2. The CDR3 is made up of 14 amino acids. The junction had 1 base not matched to a gene; V was cut back by 3 bases and J by 5 bases. CDR1 and CDR2 (germline): SGHTA, FQGTGA. Here the CDR3 DNA reads TGTGCCAGCAGCTTTGGGACTAGCGGGAACGAGCAGTACTTC. This encodes CASSFGTSGNEQYF. The complete variable domain, with remaining parts taken from reference TRBV7-3 and TRBJ2-7, reads GAGVSQTPSNKVTEKGKYVELRCDPISGHTALYWYRQSLGQGPEFLIYFQGTGAADDSGLPNDRFFAVRPEGSVSTLKIQRTERGDSAVYLCASSFGTSGNEQYFGPGTRLTVT.

This chain links TRBV28 with TRBJ2-7; 8 bases map to TRBD1. There are 18 residues in the CDR3. The V segment lost 4 bases and the J segment 1 base; nucleotides outside the gene matches: 15. Germline values: CDR1 MDHEN, CDR2 SYDVKM. CDR3 bases: TGTGCCAGCAGTTCCCTTAGGGTCCAGGGGGCTGTGTCCTACGAGCAGTACTTC. Its protein is CASSSLRVQGAVSYEQYF.

The chain links TRBV7-2 to TRBJ1-1; 8 positions match TRBD1. J gave up 4 bases and V 4 bases, and 8 bases lay outside the gene matches. Germline loops: CDR1 SGHTA, CDR2 FQGNSA. This CDR3 has 15 residues. This CDR3 is CASSSRTGRSTEAFF. The CDR3 DNA reads as TGTGCCAGCAGCTCACGGACAGGGAGGTCCACTGAAGCTTTCTTT.